This T cell receptor beta chain appears in the sequencing data of a study of cytomegalovirus exposure and HLA in healthy donors. Study summary: The 95 to 150 validation repertoires used a platform that matched the one used for the 500 to 700 first-cohort repertoires, as a later analysis reported.

Study results and limitations: With high specificity and sensitivity, the classifier reportedly diagnosed cytomegalovirus status. According to the study, 160 or so TCR beta chains were cytomegalovirus-associated.

Worth noting for this clone: Its target is unknown.

This CDR3 is built from 15 residues. Germline CDR1 is SGHTA and CDR2 is FQGNSA. J was trimmed by 7 bases and V by 6 bases; bases with no gene match: 9. The assay was immunoSEQ multiplex PCR, and TCRdb's table has in-frame clones only and misses some. The repertoire holds 300,000 to 350,000 clones, with nearly 90% as singletons. The sequence derives from a man aged 25 to 45 in good health and CMV-seronegative. The sequenced material came from PBMCs. V usage is TRBV7-2 and J usage is TRBJ1-6; 7 bases map to TRBD1. The DNA for the CDR3 is TGTGCCAGCAGTTACATAGGGGGCCTGAATTCACCCCTCCACTTT. Its protein is CASSYIGGLNSPLHF. The full variable domain, rest sourced from reference TRBV7-2 and TRBJ1-6, is GAGVSQSPSNKVTEKGKDVELRCDPISGHTALYWYRQSLGQGLEFLIYFQGNSAPDKSGLPSDRFSAERTGGSVSTLTIQRTQQEDSAVYLCASSYIGGLNSPLHFGNGTRLTVT.